This note documents a single T cell receptor (beta chain) sequence. The entry originates in a study of patients and donors after allogeneic stem cell transplantation. The ends lost 9 bases at V and 2 bases at J; junction bases unmatched: 6. The CDR3 is made up of 14 amino acids. Each CDR3 protein gets one entry after TCRdb re-called the RT-PCR reads with MiXCR. The table lists roughly 880,000 distinct CDR3 sequences, about a sixth of them singletons. The TCR originated in a human donor who was either an allogeneic HSCT recipient or a stem cell or donor lymphocyte infusion donor (not recorded which). It is not recorded whose cells these are; they may come from a transplant donor. The rearrangement links TRBV12-3 or TRBV12-4 to TRBJ2-2, with 7 bases that match TRBD2. The sequenced sample was blood, either unsorted or a sorted T cell fraction (not recorded which). CDR3 bases: TGTGCCAGTAAGACTAGCACCAACACCGGGGAGCTGTTTTTT. This encodes CASKTSTNTGELFF.